The 9 T cell receptor beta chains presented below share a single source sample, sequenced in a study of shared clonotypes between healthy human individuals. Data came from immunoSEQ multiplex PCR; TCRdb stores just in-frame clones and leaves some out. The sample yields 1.4 million to 1.5 million clones, over 95% seen once. The sequenced sample was naive CD4+ T cells sorted from blood. As to subset: CD45RA+ positively selected. The source is a man aged 30-40 years in good health.

The chain joins TRBV14 to TRBJ1-1; 7 bases map to TRBD1. After removal of 4 bases from V and 6 bases from J, the junction contained 14 bases not matched to a gene. The germline gives CDR1 SGHDN, CDR2 FVKESK. There are 16 residues in the CDR3. CDR3 sequence (DNA): TGTGCCAGCAGCCCTTCTTCCGTTAACAGGGGTGCTGAAGCTTTCTTT. Amino acids: CASSPSSVNRGAEAFF.

The chain employs TRBV28 and TRBJ2-7; 14 bases are shared with TRBD2. The CDR3 covers 14 residues. Germline V gene lookup returns CDR1 MDHEN and CDR2 SYDVKM. With 6 bases clipped from V and 7 bases from J, the junction kept 5 bases outside the gene matches. The CDR3 region has the DNA TGTGCCAGCAGCCCCGGGACTAGCGGGAGAGAGCAGTACTTC. Protein product: CASSPGTSGREQYF.

V usage is TRBV28 and J usage is TRBJ2-1, with 7 positions matching TRBD2. The CDR3 is 14 residues long. CDR1 MDHEN and CDR2 SYDVKM come from the germline V gene. With 6 bases clipped from V and 7 bases from J, the junction kept 9 bases outside the gene matches. As DNA, the CDR3 is TGTGCCAGCAGCCCATCGGGCGGGAGAAATGAGCAGTTCTTC. This gives the protein CASSPSGGRNEQFF.

This rearrangement joins TRBV5-1 to TRBJ2-2, with D possibly matching TRBD1 (5 bases). Germline values: CDR1 SGHRS, CDR2 YFSETQ. The V gene lost 2 bases and the J gene lost 1 base, with 9 bases spanning the gap. This CDR3 is built from 15 residues. The CDR3 here is CASSFNRGNTGELFF. Here the CDR3 DNA reads TGCGCCAGCAGCTTTAATAGGGGGAACACCGGGGAGCTGTTTTTT.

The rearrangement uses TRBV7-2 and TRBJ2-7; the match to TRBD2 covers 9 bases. Germline CDR1 SGHTA, CDR2 FQGNSA. V shed 2 bases, J shed 1 base, and the junction held 9 bases outside the gene matches. This CDR3 is built from 17 residues. For the CDR3, the DNA is TGTGCCAGCAGCTTATCTGGACCGGGACTAGCATCCTACGAGCAGTACTTC. Translating gives CASSLSGPGLASYEQYF.

This chain links TRBV7-2 with TRBJ2-1, with D perhaps being TRBD1 or TRBD2 (5 bases each). CDR1 SGHTA and CDR2 FQGNSA come from the germline V gene. This CDR3 spans 16 amino acids. Between the trimmed V and J ends, which lost 0 bases and 6 bases, there was a span of 15 bases. This chain's CDR3 is CASSLAGTGTFNEQFF. The CDR3 region has the DNA TGTGCCAGCAGCTTAGCGGGGACCGGGACCTTCAATGAGCAGTTCTTC.

Comment on this clone: One end of the junction is discordant with germline, which a read error may explain. The rearrangement uses TRBV7-7 and TRBJ2-5, with D possibly matching TRBD2 (5 bases). The CDR3 totals 15 residues. Germline CDR1 and CDR2: SSHAT and FNYEAQ (reference sequence). The CDR3 nucleotides read TGTGCTAGCAGCTTAGCGCCCACCTATCAAGAGACCCAGTACTTC. This sequence encodes CASSLAPTYQETQYF.

V and J are TRBV7-2 and TRBJ2-1; the D is unclear. CDR1 is SGHTA, CDR2 FQGNSA, per germline. The V and J ends lost 5 bases and 4 bases respectively, with 6 bases between them. The CDR3 has 12 amino acids. CDR3 sequence: CASSHKYNEQFF. DNA for the CDR3: TGTGCCAGCAGCCATAAATACAATGAGCAGTTCTTC.

This clone was recorded only once. V is TRBV7-3 and J is TRBJ2-1; D not certain. The V and J ends lost 2 bases and 2 bases respectively, with 13 bases between them. The CDR3 has 16 amino acids. Germline V CDR1 and CDR2: SGHTA, FQGTGA. The CDR3 region is CASSLLPAEAYNEQFF. The CDR3 nucleotides are TGTGCCAGCAGCTTACTGCCAGCCGAGGCCTACAATGAGCAGTTCTTC.